The 20 T cell receptor beta chains listed next were all sequenced from one sample in a study of beta chain features in type 1 diabetes. Study-level results: Among patients with Type 1 diabetes, TCRB CDR3s were moderately but significantly shorter in every one of the four CD4+ subsets.

Expressed TCRB transcripts were sequenced because the entire RNA isolate underwent reverse transcription. Profiled with immunoSEQ multiplex PCR; TCRdb holds only in-frame clones, not every one. The profile covers 150,000 to 200,000 clones, with roughly 63% appearing a single time and roughly 0.095% taken by the ten largest. These receptors are not linked to any known antigen. Sequenced sample: naive CD4+ T cells from blood. The receptors come from a man aged 25-45 years with type 1 diabetes.

This sequence joins TRBV7-9 and TRBJ2-6, with D unresolved. The CDR3 spans 15 residues. The germline V gene has CDR1 SEHNR and CDR2 FQNEAQ (reference sequence). V was clipped by 3 bases and J by 2 bases, with 8 bases between them. CDR3 nucleotides: TGTGCCAGCAGCTTCGGGTCGCCTGGGGCCAACGTCCTGACTTTC. This encodes CASSFGSPGANVLTF.

The chain is built from TRBV5-1 and TRBJ2-1; TRBD1 matches at 7 bases. Germline CDR1 is SGHRS and CDR2 is YFSETQ. V trimming: 5 bases; J trimming: 6 bases; junction bases outside the gene matches: 11. The CDR3 extends over 15 amino acids. The CDR3 sequence is CASRPGTESVNEQFF. DNA for the CDR3: TGCGCCAGCAGGCCCGGGACAGAGAGTGTCAATGAGCAGTTCTTC.

The rearrangement links TRBV27 to TRBJ2-6, with D hard to call. The CDR3 spans 15 residues. The V end lost 5 bases, the J end lost 0 bases, and 8 bases lay between the germline ends. Germline V gene data show CDR1 as MNHEY and CDR2 as SMNVEV (reference sequence). CDR3 nucleotide sequence: TGTGCCAGCAGTATGTGGGGCTCTGGGGCCAACGTCCTGACTTTC. Its protein is CASSMWGSGANVLTF.

The chain has TRBV19 and TRBJ2-3, with no clear D. V dropped 4 bases and J dropped 1 base, with 9 bases sitting between them. CDR1 and CDR2 (germline): LNHDA, SQIVND (reference sequence). This CDR3 comprises 14 residues. This CDR3 is CASSTKRGTDTQYF. In DNA, the CDR3 is TGTGCCAGTAGTACTAAAAGAGGCACAGATACGCAGTATTTT.

This clone was detected only a few times. The CDR3, as DNA: TGTGCCTGGGGGACAGGGAGCGAGCAGTACTTC. Translation: CAWGTGSEQYF. The gene calls are TRBV30 and TRBJ2-7, with TRBD1 identical over 9 bases. The CDR3 runs to 11 residues. Germline loops: CDR1 GTSNPN, CDR2 SVGIG (reference sequence). V was clipped by 5 bases and J by 6 bases; unmatched bases: 2.

The V gene is TRBV29-1, the J gene TRBJ2-5; D unclear. Trimming removed 0 bases at V and 1 base at J, with 9 bases between. Germline V gives CDR1 SQVTM, CDR2 ANQGSEA. This CDR3 spans 14 amino acids. CDR3 sequence reads: CSVEDPYSQETQYF. The CDR3 DNA reads TGCAGCGTTGAAGATCCGTACAGCCAAGAGACCCAGTACTTC.

J is TRBJ2-7 and V is TRBV6-5, with TRBD1 matching over 10 bases. In germline, CDR1 is MNHEY, CDR2 SVGAGI. Trimming removed 8 bases from V and 1 base from J; junction bases left unmatched: 8. This CDR3 is built from 15 residues. The CDR3 is CASRSRDRGSYEQYF. For the CDR3, the DNA is TGTGCCAGCCGTAGCCGGGACAGGGGTTCCTACGAGCAGTACTTC.

The rearrangement joins TRBV9 to TRBJ1-5; 7 bases are a match to TRBD1. J was trimmed by 6 bases and V by 10 bases; bases with no gene match: 19. The germline gives CDR1 SGDLS, CDR2 YYNGEE. There are 16 residues in the CDR3. In DNA form, the CDR3 reads TGTGCCCCCGAGGGGTCTACAGGGGCGCTGAGTCAGCCCCAGCATTTT. Translating it yields CAPEGSTGALSQPQHF.

This chain links TRBV2 with TRBJ2-1; the D gene is possibly TRBD1 (5 bases). Germline V CDR1 and CDR2: SNHLY, FYNNEI. There are 15 residues in the CDR3. With 8 bases removed from V and 0 bases from J, the gap between germline ends came to 14 bases. The DNA for the CDR3 is TGTGCCAGCGCTGGGGCCTTGAGCTCCTACAATGAGCAGTTCTTC. It yields the protein CASAGALSSYNEQFF. Based on the CDR3 plus reference TRBV2 and TRBJ2-1, the full variable domain is EPEVTQTPSHQVTQMGQEVILRCVPISNHLYFYWYRQILGQKVEFLVSFYNNEISEKSEIFDDQFSVERPDGSNFTLKIRSTKLEDSAMYFCASAGALSSYNEQFFGPGTRLTVL.

The gene calls are TRBV5-1 and TRBJ2-1; D is ambiguous. The CDR3 covers 14 residues. In germline, CDR1 is SGHRS, CDR2 YFSETQ. Trimming removed 0 bases at V and 6 bases at J, with 10 bases between. CDR3 in DNA: TGCGCCAGCAGCTTGGAGCAGGTGGGCAATGAGCAGTTCTTC. This gives the protein CASSLEQVGNEQFF.

The rearrangement uses TRBV11-2 and TRBJ2-3, with 7 bases fitting TRBD2. V gave up 4 bases and J gave up 6 bases; unmatched junction bases: 10. The length of the CDR3 is 15 residues. Germline CDR1 SGHAT, CDR2 FQNNGV. CDR3 sequence: CASSSWGGRFDTQYF. The CDR3, as DNA: TGTGCCAGCAGCTCGTGGGGAGGGCGGTTTGATACGCAGTATTTT. Drawing the rest from reference TRBV11-2 and TRBJ2-3, the complete variable domain is EAGVAQSPRYKIIEKRQSVAFWCNPISGHATLYWYQQILGQGPKLLIQFQNNGVVDDSQLPKDRFSAERLKGVDSTLKIQPAKLEDSAVYLCASSSWGGRFDTQYFGPGTRLTVL.

The chain links TRBV5-1 to TRBJ1-2, with a tentative D call TRBD1 (6 bases). The CDR3 is 12 residues long. The germline V gene encodes CDR1 SGHRS and CDR2 YFSETQ. V was trimmed by 3 bases and J by 7 bases, leaving 10 bases between them. CDR3 sequence: CASSSQGSGYTF. CDR3 nucleotide sequence: TGCGCCAGCAGCTCACAGGGATCTGGCTACACCTTC. Looking up the rest from reference TRBV5-1 and TRBJ1-2 gives the full variable domain: KAGVTQTPRYLIKTRGQQVTLSCSPISGHRSVSWYQQTPGQGLQFLFEYFSETQRNKGNFPGRFSGRQFSNSRSEMNVSTLELGDSALYLCASSSQGSGYTFGSGTRLTVV.

The V gene is TRBV5-1, the J gene TRBJ2-3, with D possibly TRBD1 on 5 matching bases. This CDR3 region has 14 residues. Trimming pared 0 bases from V and 3 bases from J, leaving 8 bases between. Germline V gene sequence: CDR1 SGHRS, CDR2 YFSETQ. This CDR3 reads CASSLAHRTDTQYF. The CDR3 DNA is TGCGCCAGCAGCTTGGCTCACAGGACAGATACGCAGTATTTT.

The V call is TRBV7-2, the J call TRBJ2-3; maybe TRBD1 (6 bases). V was cut by 5 bases and J by 1 base, with 16 bases left in between. Germline CDR1 SGHTA, CDR2 FQGNSA. This CDR3 region has 16 residues. The CDR3 region has the DNA TGTGCCAGCAGCCCTCAGGGGCTCCGCGGCACAGATACGCAGTATTTT. It translates to CASSPQGLRGTDTQYF.

The V call is TRBV7-2, the J call TRBJ2-1, with 12 bases aligning to TRBD2. CDR3 length equals 14 residues. Germline CDR1 and CDR2: SGHTA and FQGNSA. The trim removed 5 bases at V and 5 bases at J, leaving 1 base unmatched. The CDR3 DNA sequence: TGTGCCAGCAGCGGACTAGCGGGGCACAATGAGCAGTTCTTC. This encodes CASSGLAGHNEQFF.

The V call is TRBV5-1, the J call TRBJ2-1; D is uncertain. The V end lost 0 bases, the J end lost 6 bases, and 16 bases lay between the germline ends. In germline, CDR1 is SGHRS, CDR2 YFSETQ. This CDR3 is built from 16 residues. The chain's CDR3 is CASSLGGTVETNEQFF. CDR3 bases: TGCGCCAGCAGCTTGGGTGGAACTGTCGAGACCAATGAGCAGTTCTTC.

V usage is TRBV10-3 and J usage is TRBJ2-5, with TRBD1 matching over 7 bases. The CDR3 has 14 residues. The germline CDR1 and CDR2 sequences are ENHRY and SYGVKD. With V trimmed by 6 bases and J by 0 bases, 4 bases remained unmatched. CDR3 in DNA: TGTGCCATCAGCAGACAGGGAGACCAAGAGACCCAGTACTTC. Protein product: CAISRQGDQETQYF.

The J gene is TRBJ2-6, the V gene TRBV7-2, with D unresolved. Per germline, CDR1 SGHTA and CDR2 FQGNSA. V lost 1 base, J lost 2 bases, and 6 bases lay in between. CDR3 length: 15 amino acids. CDR3: CASSLGRPGANVLTF. The CDR3, as DNA: TGTGCCAGCAGCTTAGGTAGGCCTGGGGCCAACGTCCTGACTTTC.

The chain joins TRBV30 to TRBJ1-2; 9 bases are shared with TRBD1. The CDR3 has 12 amino acids. Per germline, CDR1 GTSNPN and CDR2 SVGIG (reference sequence). Trimming removed 8 bases from V and 7 bases from J; junction bases left unmatched: 8. The CDR3 DNA follows: TGTGCCCGACAGGGGGAAGAGGGTGGCTACACCTTC. Translation gives CARQGEEGGYTF. Full variable domain (rest looked up from reference TRBV30 and TRBJ1-2): SQTIHQWPATLVQPVGSPLSLECTVEGTSNPNLYWYRQAAGRGLQLLFYSVGIGQISSEVPQNLSASRPQDRQFILSSKKLLLSDSGFYLCARQGEEGGYTFGSGTRLTVV.

The V call is TRBV5-4, the J call TRBJ2-5; TRBD2 agrees at 8 bases. CDR1 SGHNT and CDR2 YYREEE come from the germline V gene (reference sequence). This CDR3 region has 16 residues. J was trimmed by 4 bases and V by 0 bases; bases with no gene match: 8. CDR3 sequence (DNA): TGTGCCAGCAGCTTGGACCTACTAGCGGTGAGAGAGACCCAGTACTTC. Translated, it gives CASSLDLLAVRETQYF.